This T cell receptor (beta chain) is from a study of shared clonotypes between healthy human individuals. Profiling relied on immunoSEQ multiplex PCR, and the TCRdb table lists in-frame clones only, not all of them. Of about 680,000 clones listed, roughly 94% were seen once; the top ten hold 24%. The naive CD8 fraction comprised CD45RO-negative cells positively selected for CCR7 and excluded terminally differentiated effector memory CD45RA+ cells. The CDR3 runs to 9 residues. The chain couples TRBV12-2 to TRBJ1-2. TRBV12-2 is an annotated pseudogene. The sample was naive CD8+ T cells sorted from blood. This receptor was taken from a man younger than 45 in good health. CDR3 protein: CATKRGYTF. In DNA, the CDR3 is TGTGCAACTAAACGTGGCTACACCTTC.